The 10 T cell receptor beta chains below all came from one sample that was sequenced in a study of identical twins (dated by TCRdb to about 2016). The library was generated by 5' RACE. This sample was sequenced with an Illumina HiSeq 2000. TCRdb trimmed public reads at Q25 via fastp, called clones via MiXCR and kept in-frame beta chains. Entries that share a CDR3 protein sequence are merged under the most common genes and DNA. For this sample the table gives some 500,000 distinct CDR3 sequences, of which more than 9% were detected only once. Of the sample, 2.5% to 3.5% is held by the ten largest clones. Another study also made use of these data, one on yellow fever vaccine responses in identical twins.

The sample taken for sequencing was PBMCs. Every receptor here comes from a woman under 30 in good health.

As DNA, the CDR3 is TGTGCCAGCACCCGACCGGAGGGACACGGACGTTCACCCCTCCACTTT. Protein product: CASTRPEGHGRSPLHF. V gene TRBV21-1 combines with J gene TRBJ1-6; no DNA check was done on the table's D call, TRBD1. TRBV21-1 is a pseudogene locus. This CDR3 comprises 16 residues.

V gene TRBV9 combines with J gene TRBJ1-5; D is unclear. There are 15 residues in the CDR3. Trimming removed 0 bases at V and 0 bases at J, with 7 bases between. The germline CDR1 and CDR2 sequences are SGDLS and YYNGEE. The CDR3 reads CASSVAGISNQPQHF. Here the CDR3 DNA reads TGTGCCAGCAGCGTAGCGGGGATTAGCAATCAGCCCCAGCATTTT.

The V and J genes are TRBV7-3 and TRBJ2-1; no firm D call. CDR3 length: 16 amino acids. Germline lookup yields CDR1 SGHTA and CDR2 FQGTGA. V was clipped by 1 base and J by 1 base, with 11 bases between them. The CDR3 reads CASSLNGPISYNEQFF. CDR3 DNA: TGTGCCAGCAGCTTAAACGGTCCGATATCCTACAATGAGCAGTTCTTC.

V usage is TRBV7-9 and J usage is TRBJ2-5; 12 bases match TRBD1. Trimming at V came to 5 bases and at J to 6 bases, leaving 4 bases not matched to a gene. This CDR3 comprises 14 residues. The germline gives CDR1 SEHNR, CDR2 FQNEAQ (reference sequence). CDR3 DNA sequence: TGTGCCAGCAGCGGGACAGGGGGCGCGCAGACCCAGTACTTC. Translated: CASSGTGGAQTQYF. Supplemented by reference TRBV7-9 and TRBJ2-5, the full variable domain reads DTGVSQNPRHKITKRGQNVTFRCDPISEHNRLYWYRQTLGQGPEFLTYFQNEAQLEKSRLLSDRFSAERPKGSFSTLEIQRTEQGDSAMYLCASSGTGGAQTQYFGPGTRLLVL.

CDR3 amino acids: CASSLDGQGFEKLFF. The CDR3 DNA reads as TGTGCCAGCAGCTTAGATGGACAGGGGTTCGAAAAACTGTTTTTT. The V gene is TRBV7-9, the J gene TRBJ1-4; 9 nucleotides line up with TRBD1. J gave up 8 bases and V 1 base, and 5 bases lay outside the gene matches. The V gene's germline CDR1 is SEHNR and CDR2 FQNEAQ (reference sequence). This CDR3 is 15 amino acids long.

This clonotype was observed a few times. The genes are TRBV29-1 and TRBJ2-7; D is possibly TRBD1 (6 bases). Between the trimmed V and J ends, which lost 3 bases and 6 bases, there was a span of 12 bases. Germline values: CDR1 SQVTM, CDR2 ANQGSEA. This CDR3 spans 12 amino acids. CDR3 nucleotides: TGCAGCGTTGAGGGGCAGGGGCGCGAGCAGTACTTC. Residues: CSVEGQGREQYF.

There are many counts of this clonotype. The CDR3 is CASSHRGQTSEQFF. DNA of the CDR3: TGTGCCAGCAGCCACAGGGGTCAGACAAGTGAGCAGTTCTTC. The V and J genes are TRBV14 and TRBJ2-1, with a tentative D call TRBD1 (6 bases). This CDR3 has 14 amino acids. Between the trimmed V and J ends, which lost 3 bases and 9 bases, there was a span of 15 bases. Germline loops: CDR1 SGHDN, CDR2 FVKESK.

In this sample, this clonotype turned up a few times. The chain combines TRBV10-1 with TRBJ2-3, with 9 bases matching TRBD2. From germline, CDR1 is WNHNN and CDR2 SYGVQD (reference sequence). This CDR3 contains 12 residues. V was clipped by 2 bases and J by 15 bases; unmatched bases: 6. The CDR3: CASSEGLAFTYF. The CDR3 DNA reads as TGCGCCAGCAGTGAGGGACTAGCGTTCACTTATTTT.

The gene calls are TRBV4-3 and TRBJ2-1, with 10 bases matching TRBD2. Germline V gene lookup returns CDR1 LGHNA and CDR2 YSLEER. The CDR3 loop spans 17 amino acids. The trim removed 5 bases at V and 5 bases at J, leaving 12 bases unmatched. The CDR3 reads CASSFRLAGVGDNEQFF. CDR3 in DNA: TGCGCCAGCAGCTTTCGCCTAGCGGGAGTGGGGGACAATGAGCAGTTCTTC.

This clonotype was seen more than once but under ten times. This chain joins TRBV20-1 and TRBJ2-2; a possible D gene is TRBD1 (6 bases). This CDR3 contains 16 residues. Germline assignment: CDR1 DFQATT and CDR2 SNEGSKA (reference sequence). V was clipped by 1 base and J by 3 bases, with 15 bases between them. The DNA of the CDR3 is TGCAGTGCTAGAGTTTTTGAACAGGGTTACACCGGGGAGCTGTTTTTT. Amino acid sequence: CSARVFEQGYTGELFF.